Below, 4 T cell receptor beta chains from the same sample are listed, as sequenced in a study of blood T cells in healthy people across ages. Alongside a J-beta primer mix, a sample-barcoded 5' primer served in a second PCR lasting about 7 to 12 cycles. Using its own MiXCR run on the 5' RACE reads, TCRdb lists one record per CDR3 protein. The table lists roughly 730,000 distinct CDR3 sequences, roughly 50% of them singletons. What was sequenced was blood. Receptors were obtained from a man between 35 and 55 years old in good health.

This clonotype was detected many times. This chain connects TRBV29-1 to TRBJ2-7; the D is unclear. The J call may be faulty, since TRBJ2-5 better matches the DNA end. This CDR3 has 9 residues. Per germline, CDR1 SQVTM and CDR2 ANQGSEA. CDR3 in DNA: TGCAGCGTTGATGGGACCCAGTACTTC. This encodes CSVDGTQYF.

This CDR3 reads CASSTGHRNTEAFF. CDR3 nucleotides: TGTGCCAGCAGTACTGGACATAGAAACACTGAAGCTTTCTTT. The V call is TRBV27, the J call TRBJ1-1, with a possible D match to TRBD1 (5 bases). V lost 5 bases to trimming and J lost 2 bases, with 12 bases between them. There are 14 residues in the CDR3. CDR1 and CDR2 from the germline V gene are MNHEY and SMNVEV (reference sequence).

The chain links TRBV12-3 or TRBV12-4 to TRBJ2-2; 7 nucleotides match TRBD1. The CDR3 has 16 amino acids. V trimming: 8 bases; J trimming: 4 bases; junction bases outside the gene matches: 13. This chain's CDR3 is CASLSSGTAITGELFF. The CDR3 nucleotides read TGTGCCAGCCTATCTTCCGGGACAGCAATCACCGGGGAGCTGTTTTTT.

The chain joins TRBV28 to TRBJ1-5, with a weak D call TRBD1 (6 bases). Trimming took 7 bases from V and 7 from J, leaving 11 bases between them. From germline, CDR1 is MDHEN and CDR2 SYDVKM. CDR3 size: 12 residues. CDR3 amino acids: CASTQGPQPQHF. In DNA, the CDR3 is TGTGCCAGCACACAGGGTCCCCAGCCCCAGCATTTT.